This T cell receptor (beta chain) originates from a study of blood T cell repertoires in COVID-19. Germline assignment: CDR1 LNHDA and CDR2 SQIVND (reference sequence). The CDR3 runs to 14 residues. V was shortened by 5 bases and J by 4 bases, with 14 bases between the two germline ends. This table comes from immunoSEQ multiplex PCR, and its TCRdb copy is limited to in-frame clones, with some not included. The sample holds under 200,000 clones, about 89% seen once. The rearrangement links TRBV19 to TRBJ1-1; D possibly corresponds to TRBD1 (6 bases). Input material: peripheral blood. This TCR derives from a man between 65 and 85 years old with acute or convalescent COVID-19. The CDR3 region has the DNA TGTGCCAGTAGTCAGCAGGGGAGGGGCACTGAAGCTTTCTTT. This translates into CASSQQGRGTEAFF.